This T cell receptor (beta chain) was documented in a study of shared clonotypes between healthy human individuals. Study overall: For every donor, three CD4 naive, three CD4 memory, two CD8 naive and one CD8 memory plates were used. Whole-study findings and limits: In several donors, about 5% of naive CD4 clonotypes appeared in common. Sorted-subset samples were not fully sequenced, rarefaction indicated.

The CDR3 spans 16 residues. Germline values: CDR1 ENHRY, CDR2 SYGVKD. The ends lost 4 bases at V and 0 bases at J; junction bases unmatched: 5. TCRdb's copy holds only in-frame clones and misses some; the assay was immunoSEQ multiplex PCR. The table records roughly 530,000 clones, 90% to 96% of them present only once. About this clone: The antigen remains undetermined.

V and J are TRBV10-3 and TRBJ2-2, with 7 bases matching TRBD1. Sequencing was done on a sample of naive CD4+ T cells sorted from blood. The subset was: CD45RA+ positively selected. The sequence came from a woman aged 30 to 39 in good health. The chain's CDR3 is CAISARDSANTGELFF. The CDR3 bases are TGTGCCATCAGTGCTCGGGACAGTGCGAACACCGGGGAGCTGTTTTTT.